Shown below are 14 T cell receptor beta chains from a single sample sequenced in a study of graft-versus-host responses after intestinal transplantation. Assay used: immunoSEQ multiplex PCR; TCRdb lists only in-frame clones, some missing. Of 21,000 or so clones in the sample, about 60% were seen once. The specimen comprised alloreactive CD4+ T cells from a mixed lymphocyte reaction culture, sampled before intestinal transplant. Documented subset: CFSE-low proliferating T cells sorted from approximately six-day pre-transplant mixed lymphocyte reaction (GvH or HvG direction). These receptors all come from a human patient who received an intestinal transplant.

The chain uses TRBV7-9 and TRBJ1-4, with TRBD1 as a possible D gene (6 bases). V lost 6 bases and J 7 bases, leaving 15 bases between the germline ends. Germline-derived CDR1 and CDR2 are SEHNR and FQNEAQ (reference sequence). This CDR3 has 14 residues. Written as DNA, the CDR3 is TGTGCCAGCAGACCAGGGGCTGGAGGTGAAAAACTGTTTTTT. This sequence encodes CASRPGAGGEKLFF.

This clone was observed a few times. The chain recombines TRBV18 with TRBJ1-2; TRBD1 matches at 8 bases. This CDR3 region has 16 residues. Trimming took 4 bases from V and 6 from J; bases not matched to a gene: 13. Germline V lookup: CDR1 KGHSH, CDR2 LQKENI. CDR3 nucleotides: TGTGCCAGCTCACAGAAAAGGGACAGGTTCAGGAATGGCTACACCTTC. Translating gives CASSQKRDRFRNGYTF.

CDR3 protein: CASSELTLRGNTIYF. In DNA form, the CDR3 reads TGTGCCAGCAGTGAATTGACCCTGCGGGGAAACACCATATATTTT. The chain recombines TRBV6-1 with TRBJ1-3; D not resolved. The germline V gene encodes CDR1 MNHNS and CDR2 SASEGT. V lost 2 bases and J lost 4, with 12 bases in between. There are 15 residues in the CDR3.

The chain is built from TRBV4-3 and TRBJ2-4; the D gene is possibly TRBD1 (7 bases). The V end was cut by 0 bases, the J end by 6 bases, with 12 bases between. The germline CDR1 and CDR2 sequences are LGHNA and YSLEER. CDR3 length equals 15 residues. CDR3 in amino acids: CASSQDRQGLNIQYF. The CDR3 DNA reads as TGCGCCAGCAGCCAAGATAGACAGGGACTAAACATTCAGTACTTC.

This chain connects TRBV30 to TRBJ2-5; perhaps TRBD1 as D (5 bases). V was cut by 0 bases and J by 5 bases, with 7 bases left in between. The CDR3 consists of 12 residues. CDR1 and CDR2 from the germline V gene are GTSNPN and SVGIG (reference sequence). CDR3 nucleotides: TGTGCCTGGAGTGTAGGGGCTGAGACCCAGTACTTC. It encodes CAWSVGAETQYF.

The sample holds a few counts of this clone. The chain carries TRBV6-1 and TRBJ1-2; D is ambiguous. Germline V gene sequence: CDR1 MNHNS, CDR2 SASEGT. V was cut by 1 base and J by 6 bases, with 15 bases left in between. This CDR3 is 15 amino acids long. This CDR3 is CASSEGARRQNGYTF. The DNA of the CDR3 is TGTGCCAGCAGTGAAGGGGCACGGAGGCAAAATGGCTACACCTTC.

The chain employs TRBV7-9 and TRBJ2-7; D is possibly TRBD1 (7 bases). The CDR3 runs to 13 residues. CDR1 is SEHNR and CDR2 is FQNEAQ in the germline V gene (reference sequence). V dropped 5 bases and J dropped 6 bases, with 14 bases sitting between them. The DNA for the CDR3 is TGTGCCAGCAGCGCGGGACAGTTAGGCGAGCAGTACTTC. Amino acid sequence: CASSAGQLGEQYF.

This clone was detected a few times. The V gene is TRBV5-4, the J gene TRBJ2-7, with 12 bases that match TRBD2. V was pared by 0 bases and J by 6 bases, with 7 bases of the junction left unmatched. CDR1 and CDR2 from the germline V gene are SGHNT and YYREEE (reference sequence). The CDR3 is made up of 16 amino acids. Here the CDR3 DNA reads TGTGCCAGCAGCTTGGGGCTAGCGGGAGGGCCTGGCGAGCAGTACTTC. It is translated as CASSLGLAGGPGEQYF.

V usage is TRBV10-3 and J usage is TRBJ2-7; no reliable D call. There are 13 residues in the CDR3. V was cut by 0 bases and J by 7 bases, with 10 bases left in between. CDR1 is ENHRY, CDR2 SYGVKD, per germline. CDR3 protein: CAISESVGREQYF. The CDR3 DNA reads TGTGCCATCAGTGAGTCGGTGGGCCGGGAGCAGTACTTC.

V and J are TRBV7-2 and TRBJ1-4, with 10 positions matching TRBD1. The trim removed 4 bases at V and 6 bases at J, leaving 5 bases unmatched. CDR1 is SGHTA, CDR2 FQGNSA, per germline. The CDR3 covers 15 residues. DNA of the CDR3: TGTGCCAGCAGCTCGAGACAGGGGGCCGATGAAAAACTGTTTTTT. This sequence encodes CASSSRQGADEKLFF.

The V and J genes are TRBV11-3 and TRBJ2-1, with D possibly being TRBD2 (6 bases). From germline, CDR1 is SGHNT and CDR2 YENEEA. Between the trimmed V and J ends, which lost 3 bases and 1 base, there was a span of 10 bases. CDR3 length: 15 amino acids. The CDR3 protein is CASSLELASYNEQFF. CDR3 sequence (DNA): TGTGCCAGCAGCTTGGAGCTAGCGTCCTACAATGAGCAGTTCTTC.

This chain uses TRBV7-2 with TRBJ2-2; the match to TRBD1 covers 7 bases. Germline CDR1 is SGHTA and CDR2 is FQGNSA. This CDR3 comprises 14 residues. Germline trimming cut 5 bases from V and 6 bases from J; bases unmatched to any gene: 6. Here the CDR3 reads CASSRQGRAGELFF. The CDR3 coding sequence is TGTGCCAGCAGCAGACAGGGTCGGGCCGGGGAGCTGTTTTTT.

The rearrangement links TRBV21-1 to TRBJ1-5. TRBV21-1 is a pseudogene segment. The CDR3 covers 17 residues. In nucleotides, the CDR3 is TGTGCCAGCAGCAAAGCGCTCAGGGAGGGGGGCAATCAGCCCCAGCATTTT. Translating it yields CASSKALREGGNQPQHF.

The sample holds a few counts of this clone. V usage is TRBV19 and J usage is TRBJ2-4, with TRBD2 identical over 10 bases. With 5 bases clipped from V and 2 bases from J, the junction kept 6 bases outside the gene matches. The CDR3 is 16 amino acids. Germline CDR1 is LNHDA and CDR2 is SQIVND (reference sequence). The CDR3 loop reads CASSPEREGPKNIQYF. DNA of the CDR3: TGTGCCAGTAGTCCCGAGCGGGAGGGGCCCAAAAACATTCAGTACTTC.